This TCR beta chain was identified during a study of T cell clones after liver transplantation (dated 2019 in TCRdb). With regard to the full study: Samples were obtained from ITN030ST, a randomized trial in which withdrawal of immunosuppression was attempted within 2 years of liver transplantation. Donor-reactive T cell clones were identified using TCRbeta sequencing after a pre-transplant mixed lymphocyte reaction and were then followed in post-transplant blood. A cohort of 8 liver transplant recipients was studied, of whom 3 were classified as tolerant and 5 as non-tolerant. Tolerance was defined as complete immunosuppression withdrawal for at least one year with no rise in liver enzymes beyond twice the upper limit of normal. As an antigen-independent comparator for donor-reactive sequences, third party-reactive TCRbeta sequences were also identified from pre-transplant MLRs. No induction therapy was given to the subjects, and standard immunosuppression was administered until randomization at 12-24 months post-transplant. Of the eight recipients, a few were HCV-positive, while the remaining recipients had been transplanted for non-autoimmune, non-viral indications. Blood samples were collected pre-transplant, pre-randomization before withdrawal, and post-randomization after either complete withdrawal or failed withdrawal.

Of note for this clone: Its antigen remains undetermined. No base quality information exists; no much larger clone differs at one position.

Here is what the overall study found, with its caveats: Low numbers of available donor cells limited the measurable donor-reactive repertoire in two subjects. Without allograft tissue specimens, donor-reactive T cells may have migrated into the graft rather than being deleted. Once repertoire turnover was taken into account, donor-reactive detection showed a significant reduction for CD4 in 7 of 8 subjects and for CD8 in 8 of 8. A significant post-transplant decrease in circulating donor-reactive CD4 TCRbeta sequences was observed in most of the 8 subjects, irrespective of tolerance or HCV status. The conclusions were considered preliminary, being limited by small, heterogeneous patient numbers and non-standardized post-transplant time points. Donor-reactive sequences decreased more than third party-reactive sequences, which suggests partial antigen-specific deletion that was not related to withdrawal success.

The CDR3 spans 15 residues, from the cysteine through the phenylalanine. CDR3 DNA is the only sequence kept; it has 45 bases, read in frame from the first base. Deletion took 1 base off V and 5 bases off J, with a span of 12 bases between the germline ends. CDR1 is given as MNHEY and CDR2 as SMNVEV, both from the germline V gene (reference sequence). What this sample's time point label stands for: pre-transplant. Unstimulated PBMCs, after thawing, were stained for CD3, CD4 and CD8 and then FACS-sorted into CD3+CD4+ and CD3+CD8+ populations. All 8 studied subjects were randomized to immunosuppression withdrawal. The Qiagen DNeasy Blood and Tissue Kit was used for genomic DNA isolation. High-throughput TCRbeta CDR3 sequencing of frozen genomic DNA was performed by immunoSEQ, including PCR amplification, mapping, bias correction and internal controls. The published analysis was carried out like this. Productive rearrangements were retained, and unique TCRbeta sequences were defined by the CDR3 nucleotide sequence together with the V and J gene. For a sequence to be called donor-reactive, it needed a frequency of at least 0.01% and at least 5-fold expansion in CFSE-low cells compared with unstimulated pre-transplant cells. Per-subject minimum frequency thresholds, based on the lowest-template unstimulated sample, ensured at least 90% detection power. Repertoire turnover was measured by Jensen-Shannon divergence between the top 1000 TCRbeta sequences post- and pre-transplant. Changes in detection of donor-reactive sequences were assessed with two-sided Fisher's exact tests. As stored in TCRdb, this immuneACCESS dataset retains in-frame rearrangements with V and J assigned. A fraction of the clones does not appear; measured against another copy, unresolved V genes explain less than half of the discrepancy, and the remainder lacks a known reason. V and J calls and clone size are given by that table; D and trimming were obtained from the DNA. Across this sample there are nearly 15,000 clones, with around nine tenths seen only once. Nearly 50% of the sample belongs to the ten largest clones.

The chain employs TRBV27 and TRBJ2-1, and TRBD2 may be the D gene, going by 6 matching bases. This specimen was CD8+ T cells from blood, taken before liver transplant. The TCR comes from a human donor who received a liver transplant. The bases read TGTGCCAGCAGTTTATTAATTGGAGGGGACAATGAGCAGTTCTTC. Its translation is CASSLLIGGDNEQFF.